This T cell receptor (beta chain) appears in the sequencing data of a study of blood T cell repertoires in COVID-19. Data came from immunoSEQ multiplex PCR; TCRdb stores just in-frame clones and leaves some out. The data show about 270,000 clones, 85% seen once. This receptor was taken from a woman aged 45 to 65 with active or convalescent COVID-19. The specimen was peripheral blood.

CDR3 nucleotide sequence: TGCAGTGCTAGTCTAGCGGGGCGGGAGCAGTACTTC. As protein: CSASLAGREQYF. The rearrangement uses TRBV20-1 and TRBJ2-7; 9 nucleotides align to TRBD2. The length of the CDR3 is 12 residues. Germline-derived CDR1 and CDR2 are DFQATT and SNEGSKA (reference sequence). V lost 3 bases, J lost 7 bases, and 4 bases stayed unmatched.